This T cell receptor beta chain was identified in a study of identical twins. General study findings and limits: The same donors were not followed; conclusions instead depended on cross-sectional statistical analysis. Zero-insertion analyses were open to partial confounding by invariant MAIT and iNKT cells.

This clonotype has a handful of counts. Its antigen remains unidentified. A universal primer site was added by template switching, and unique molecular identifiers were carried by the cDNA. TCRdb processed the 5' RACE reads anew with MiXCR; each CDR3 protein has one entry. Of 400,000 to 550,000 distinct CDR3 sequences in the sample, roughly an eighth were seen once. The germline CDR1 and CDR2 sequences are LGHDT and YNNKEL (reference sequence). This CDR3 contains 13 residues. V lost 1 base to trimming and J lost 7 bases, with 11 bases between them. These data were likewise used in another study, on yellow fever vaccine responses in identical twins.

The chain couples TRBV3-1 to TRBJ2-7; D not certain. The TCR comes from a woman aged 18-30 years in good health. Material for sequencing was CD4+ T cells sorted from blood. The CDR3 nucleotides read TGTGCCAGCAGCCAAGTGGAGACGACTGAGCAGTACTTC. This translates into CASSQVETTEQYF.